The clone carrying this T cell receptor beta chain came up many times. For TCRbeta, the library was prepared with unique molecular identifiers. TCRdb re-analysed the PCR reads in MiXCR, keeping a single row per CDR3 protein. Among hundreds of thousands of distinct CDR3 sequences listed, around 12% were seen once. The germline gives CDR1 MDHEN, CDR2 SYDVKM. The CDR3 extends over 11 amino acids. Trimming removed 3 bases at V and 7 bases at J, with 5 bases between. The data were obtained in a study of T-cell reconstitution after alpha-beta-depleted transplantation in children. Specimen: PBMCs from the stem cell graft donor, collected from the stem cell graft. The chain has TRBV28 and TRBJ2-3, with D hard to call. This TCR came from a human donor who donated a stem cell graft to a child with acute lymphoblastic leukemia. Here the CDR3 DNA reads TGTGCCAGCAGTTTGTACCATACGCAGTATTTT. Translation gives CASSLYHTQYF.